One and the same sample provided the 27 T cell receptor beta chains below, sequenced in a study of vaccination and CD4 T cells after COVID-19. Cultured CD4+ T-cell DNA underwent Oncomine TCR Beta short-read sequencing. TCRdb used MiXCR to reprocess the PCR reads, holding one entry per CDR3 protein. This sample has 11,000 or so distinct CDR3 sequences; around 43% occur once, and the top ten carry 29%. As for treatment: 10-day PBMC culture with coronavirus spike peptide pools or control peptides (ViraFEST assay). Their antigen targets remain unknown. The source material was CD4+ T cells from blood, cultured in vitro. These receptors originate from a human donor who had recovered from COVID-19.

Here the CDR3 DNA reads TGTGCCAGCAGTTTCGGACTAGGAAGGGGCTTCGACAAAAACATTCAGTACTTC. Translating it yields CASSFGLGRGFDKNIQYF. The chain employs TRBV12-3 or TRBV12-4 and TRBJ2-4; 7 bases agree with TRBD2. The CDR3 spans 18 residues. V shed 3 bases, J shed 3 bases, and the junction held 14 bases outside the gene matches.

By its share, this clonotype is medium-sized. The rearrangement joins TRBV20-1 to TRBJ1-2; the D gene is possibly TRBD1 (5 bases). The ends were cut back, 5 bases at V and 8 bases at J, with 21 bases in the middle. The CDR3 extends over 14 amino acids. Germline V gene data show CDR1 as DFQATT and CDR2 as SNEGSKA (reference sequence). The CDR3 region has the DNA TGCAGTGCTCCAACCGCTGGGGGACTTGAGGGCTACACCTTC. Protein product: CSAPTAGGLEGYTF.

The CDR3 loop reads CASSLSPPGQKYTF. CDR3 coding DNA: TGTGCCAGCAGCTTAAGCCCCCCGGGACAGAAATACACCTTC. This chain uses TRBV7-2 with TRBJ1-2; 7 bases line up with TRBD1. The CDR3 has 14 residues. The junction had 11 bases not matched to a gene; V was cut back by 2 bases and J by 11 bases. Germline-derived CDR1 and CDR2 are SGHTA and FQGNSA. The whole variable domain, remainder taken from reference TRBV7-2 and TRBJ1-2, is GAGVSQSPSNKVTEKGKDVELRCDPISGHTALYWYRQSLGQGLEFLIYFQGNSAPDKSGLPSDRFSAERTGGSVSTLTIQRTQQEDSAVYLCASSLSPPGQKYTFGSGTRLTVV.

This rearrangement joins TRBV9 to TRBJ2-7, with 11 bases that match TRBD1. In germline, CDR1 is SGDLS, CDR2 YYNGEE. The CDR3 length is 16 residues. Trimming removed 0 bases from V and 3 bases from J; junction bases left unmatched: 5. CDR3 DNA: TGTGCCAGCAGCGTAGGCGGACAGGGGGCGGTCTACGAGCAGTACTTC. Residues: CASSVGGQGAVYEQYF.

V gene TRBV5-1 combines with J gene TRBJ2-2; 10 nucleotides align to TRBD1. Per the germline V gene, CDR1 is SGHRS and CDR2 is YFSETQ. The CDR3 runs 15 residues. Germline trimming cut 3 bases from V and 4 bases from J; bases unmatched to any gene: 3. The CDR3 spells CASSSTGGGTGELFF. The CDR3 DNA reads TGCGCCAGCAGCTCGACAGGGGGCGGCACCGGGGAGCTGTTTTTT.

The sample holds one count of this clonotype. The chain recombines TRBV10-3 with TRBJ2-1; 9 nucleotides match TRBD2. CDR3 length equals 14 residues. Looked up from germline, CDR1 is ENHRY and CDR2 is SYGVKD. The J segment lost 4 bases and the V segment lost 9 bases, leaving 7 bases of the junction unmatched. CDR3 sequence: CAIAASGNYNEQFF. CDR3 nucleotide sequence: TGTGCCATAGCCGCTAGCGGGAATTACAATGAGCAGTTCTTC.

The V gene is TRBV11-2, the J gene TRBJ1-2; TRBD1 is a possible D gene (5 bases). Germline assignment: CDR1 SGHAT and CDR2 FQNNGV. This CDR3 contains 16 residues. Trimming stripped 1 base from V and 0 bases from J, with 12 bases between. This chain's CDR3 is CASSLGGGKANYGYTF. The CDR3 nucleotides are TGTGCCAGCAGCTTAGGGGGGGGGAAAGCTAACTATGGCTACACCTTC.

The chain uses TRBV30 and TRBJ1-1; D call uncertain. Between the trimmed V and J ends, which lost 4 bases and 7 bases, there was a span of 13 bases. This CDR3 is built from 12 residues. Germline assignment: CDR1 GTSNPN and CDR2 SVGIG (reference sequence). CDR3 DNA sequence: TGTGCCTGGATAGGGCGCCTCCGTGAAGCTTTCTTT. Translation: CAWIGRLREAFF.

This chain uses TRBV10-2 with TRBJ2-1, with D perhaps TRBD1 or TRBD2 (6 bases each). The CDR3 is made up of 16 amino acids. Trimming pared 6 bases from V and 0 bases from J, leaving 15 bases between. Germline V gives CDR1 WSHSY, CDR2 SAAADI. The CDR3 loop is CASSPGEGGSYNEQFF. The CDR3 bases are TGCGCCAGCAGCCCCGGTGAGGGGGGCTCCTACAATGAGCAGTTCTTC.

The chain uses TRBV20-1 and TRBJ1-1; D is perhaps TRBD1 (6 bases). The CDR3 has 15 amino acids. Germline V gene lookup returns CDR1 DFQATT and CDR2 SNEGSKA (reference sequence). Trimming took off 0 bases at V and 5 bases at J, with 16 bases between the two ends. CDR3 amino acids: CSARDRGGGRTEAFF. The CDR3 nucleotides are TGCAGTGCTAGAGATAGGGGGGGCGGGAGGACTGAAGCTTTCTTT.

The gene calls are TRBV10-3 and TRBJ2-1, with 9 bases fitting TRBD2. Germline values: CDR1 ENHRY, CDR2 SYGVKD. The CDR3 has 16 amino acids. V shed 4 bases and J 7 bases; nucleotides not matched to a gene: 11. The CDR3 sequence: CAISVLAGGPQNEQFF. The CDR3 DNA is TGTGCCATCAGTGTTCTGGCGGGGGGGCCTCAGAATGAGCAGTTCTTC.

V gene TRBV20-1 combines with J gene TRBJ2-7; 12 bases agree with TRBD1. The CDR3 has 15 amino acids. J was trimmed by 2 bases and V by 1 base; bases with no gene match: 3. Germline V gene data show CDR1 as DFQATT and CDR2 as SNEGSKA (reference sequence). The CDR3 bases are TGCAGTGCTAGAGGCAGGGACAGGGGGCCCTACGAGCAGTACTTC. This encodes CSARGRDRGPYEQYF.

The rearrangement uses TRBV7-9 and TRBJ2-2, with D unresolved. V lost 6 bases, J lost 0 bases, and 14 bases lay in between. Germline V gene lookup returns CDR1 SEHNR and CDR2 FQNEAQ (reference sequence). The CDR3 runs to 16 residues. CDR3 residues: CASSRMSTANTGELFF. CDR3 DNA: TGTGCCAGCAGTCGAATGTCTACAGCGAACACCGGGGAGCTGTTTTTT.

This chain connects TRBV5-4 to TRBJ2-2, with a tentative D call TRBD1 (5 bases). Germline V gives CDR1 SGHNT, CDR2 YYREEE (reference sequence). V lost 1 base and J lost 5, with 12 bases in between. The CDR3 consists of 15 residues. This CDR3 reads CASSLSGYGTGELFF. CDR3 in DNA: TGTGCCAGCAGCTTGTCAGGGTATGGAACCGGGGAGCTGTTTTTT.

The genes are TRBV3-1 and TRBJ1-2, with TRBD1 identical over 8 bases. This CDR3 has 16 amino acids. Germline CDR1 is LGHDT and CDR2 is YNNKEL (reference sequence). V shed 0 bases, J shed 5 bases, and the junction held 8 bases outside the gene matches. The CDR3 protein is CASSQDDTGGAYGYTF. CDR3 in DNA: TGTGCCAGCAGCCAAGATGATACAGGGGGAGCTTATGGCTACACCTTC.

This clonotype has just a few counts. The J gene is TRBJ1-2, the V gene TRBV12-5, with D possibly TRBD1 on 6 matching bases. CDR3 length: 17 residues. Germline V lookup: CDR1 LGHNT, CDR2 FRNRAP. The V end lost 0 bases, the J end lost 2 bases, and 16 bases lay between the germline ends. CDR3: CASGLVTGRWGNYGYTF. Written as DNA, the CDR3 is TGTGCTAGTGGTTTGGTAACAGGGCGGTGGGGGAACTATGGCTACACCTTC.

This clonotype was detected only once. The J gene is TRBJ1-1, the V gene TRBV5-4, with 11 bases identical to TRBD1. V was clipped by 3 bases and J by 5 bases; unmatched bases: 3. The CDR3 spans 14 residues. Germline CDR1 reads SGHNT; CDR2 reads YYREEE (reference sequence). CDR3 region: CASSSGQGGTEAFF. In DNA form, the CDR3 reads TGTGCCAGCAGCTCGGGACAGGGGGGGACTGAAGCTTTCTTT.

The chain uses TRBV20-1 and TRBJ2-3, with 10 bases fitting TRBD2. The V and J ends lost 6 bases and 6 bases, in that order; junction bases with no gene match: 6. Germline V gene sequence: CDR1 DFQATT, CDR2 SNEGSKA (reference sequence). The CDR3 length is 13 residues. DNA for the CDR3: TGCAGTGCCAGGACTAGCGGTAGGGATACGCAGTATTTT. Translating gives CSARTSGRDTQYF.

The chain recombines TRBV6-1 with TRBJ1-6, with 11 bases that match TRBD1. This CDR3 contains 21 residues. V lost 5 bases and J lost 1; bases outside the gene matches: 16. CDR1 and CDR2 (germline): MNHNS, SASEGT. CDR3 sequence reads: CASSKTRDRGKEWSYNSPLHF. CDR3 bases: TGTGCCAGCAGTAAGACCCGGGACAGGGGGAAAGAATGGTCCTATAATTCACCCCTCCACTTT.

The chain links TRBV20-1 to TRBJ1-1; possibly TRBD1 for D (5 bases). The germline V and J ends were trimmed by 1 base and 3 bases, with 18 bases remaining between them. This CDR3 is built from 16 residues. Germline lookup yields CDR1 DFQATT and CDR2 SNEGSKA (reference sequence). The CDR3 loop is CSARGFLQSRDTEAFF. CDR3 in DNA: TGCAGTGCTAGAGGCTTCTTACAGAGCAGGGACACTGAAGCTTTCTTT.

The chain recombines TRBV6-1 with TRBJ1-1; D is perhaps TRBD1 (6 bases). V gave up 5 bases and J gave up 1 base, with 20 bases separating them. The CDR3 is 17 residues long. The germline V gene has CDR1 MNHNS and CDR2 SASEGT. The DNA of the CDR3 is TGTGCCAGCAGTAGCCCAACTTACAGGGTAGGGAACACTGAAGCTTTCTTT. It translates to CASSSPTYRVGNTEAFF.

This rearrangement joins TRBV10-2 to TRBJ2-7; 9 bases match TRBD1. Germline V CDR1 and CDR2: WSHSY, SAAADI. With V trimmed by 3 bases and J by 5 bases, 14 bases remained unmatched. CDR3 length: 17 amino acids. The DNA for the CDR3 is TGCGCCAGCAGTGAACATGAGTGGGGACAGGGTATCCACGAGCAGTACTTC. This translates into CASSEHEWGQGIHEQYF.

This sequence joins TRBV19 and TRBJ2-5, with 16 bases identical to TRBD2. The germline V gene has CDR1 LNHDA and CDR2 SQIVND (reference sequence). This CDR3 spans 20 amino acids. J was trimmed by 5 bases and V by 5 bases; bases with no gene match: 17. CDR3 in DNA: TGTGCCAGTAGTCACAAAAGAGGGACTAGCGGGGGGGCCGCTTCTGAGACCCAGTACTTC. Its protein is CASSHKRGTSGGAASETQYF.

This sequence joins TRBV6-2 or TRBV6-3 and TRBJ1-5, with D unclear. CDR1 is MNHEY and CDR2 is SVGEGT in the germline V gene. Deletions cut 0 bases from V and 3 bases from J, with 9 bases between. This CDR3 has 15 amino acids. The CDR3 sequence: CASSYSQSPNQPQHF. CDR3 DNA sequence: TGTGCCAGCAGTTACTCCCAAAGTCCCAATCAGCCCCAGCATTTT.

The sample holds one count of this clonotype. J is TRBJ2-3 and V is TRBV5-4; TRBD2 agrees at 8 bases. The trim removed 0 bases at V and 6 bases at J, leaving 9 bases unmatched. The CDR3 runs to 16 residues. Germline V lookup: CDR1 SGHNT, CDR2 YYREEE (reference sequence). This CDR3 reads CASSLGTSGGGDTQYF. Here the CDR3 DNA reads TGTGCCAGCAGCTTGGGTACTAGCGGAGGAGGGGATACGCAGTATTTT.

The chain has TRBV14 and TRBJ2-1; D unclear. V was clipped by 4 bases and J by 7 bases, with 17 bases between them. There are 15 residues in the CDR3. Germline CDR1 is SGHDN and CDR2 is FVKESK. In DNA, the CDR3 is TGTGCCAGCAGCCCCTGGACGTTCCAAAGTAATGAGCAGTTCTTC. Its translation is CASSPWTFQSNEQFF.

The chain joins TRBV7-2 to TRBJ2-1, with D possibly TRBD2 on 6 matching bases. The CDR3 has 15 amino acids. V shed 5 bases and J shed 4 bases, with 15 bases lying between them. CDR1 is SGHTA, CDR2 FQGNSA, per germline. The chain's CDR3 is CASSRQYGGYNEQFF. The CDR3 DNA sequence: TGTGCCAGCAGCCGCCAATACGGGGGTTACAATGAGCAGTTCTTC.